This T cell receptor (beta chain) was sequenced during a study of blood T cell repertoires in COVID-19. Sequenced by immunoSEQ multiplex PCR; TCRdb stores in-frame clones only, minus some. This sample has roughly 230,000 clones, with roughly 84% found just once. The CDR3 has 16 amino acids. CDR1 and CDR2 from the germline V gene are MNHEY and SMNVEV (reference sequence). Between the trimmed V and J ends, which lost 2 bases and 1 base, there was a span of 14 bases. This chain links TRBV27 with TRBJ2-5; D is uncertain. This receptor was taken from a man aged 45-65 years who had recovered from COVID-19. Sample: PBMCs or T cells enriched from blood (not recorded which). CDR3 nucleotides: TGTGCCAGCAGTTTAAATGTGAGACACCCCCAAGAGACCCAGTACTTC. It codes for CASSLNVRHPQETQYF.